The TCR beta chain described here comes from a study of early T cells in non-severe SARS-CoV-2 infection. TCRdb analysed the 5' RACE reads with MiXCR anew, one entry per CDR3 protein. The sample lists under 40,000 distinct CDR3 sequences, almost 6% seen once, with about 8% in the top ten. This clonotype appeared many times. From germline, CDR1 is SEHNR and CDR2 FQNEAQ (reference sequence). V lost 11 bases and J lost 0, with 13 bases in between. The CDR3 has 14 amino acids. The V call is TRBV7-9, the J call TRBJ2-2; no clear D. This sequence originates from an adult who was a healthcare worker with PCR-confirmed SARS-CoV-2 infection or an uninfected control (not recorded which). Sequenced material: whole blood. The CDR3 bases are TGTGCCGTAATAAGGACGACGAACACCGGGGAGCTGTTTTTT. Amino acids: CAVIRTTNTGELFF.